This passage covers 24 T cell receptor beta chains from one sample sequenced in a study of tumor-infiltrating lymphocytes in primary liver carcinoma. Unsorted bulk tissue, roughly 19-34 mg of it, served as the source for co-extraction of RNA and DNA. A constant-region primer primed TCR beta cDNA synthesis from about 530 ng of total RNA. Amplification in three nested multiplex PCR rounds with slightly modified ARM-PCR gave rise to TCR beta libraries. Investigators reported that the first two PCR rounds, at 10 to 11 cycles each, used TRBV1-TRBV30 forward primers with a C-beta reverse primer. One entry per CDR3 protein, called by TCRdb with MiXCR from the multiplex PCR reads. In the table there are 45,000 to 55,000 distinct CDR3 sequences, roughly 77% of which are singletons. The sequenced sample consisted of liver tumor tissue from sampling region 2. The subset is: tumor region T2, inferior pole. These receptors were taken from a man between 40 and 49 years old with primary liver carcinoma and hepatitis B virus infection.

Details on this clonotype: No conserved phenylalanine or tryptophan ends this CDR3, so it is likely a read error. The chain combines TRBV11-2 with TRBJ2-5; D remains unclear. The CDR3 sequence is 13 residues long. Per germline, CDR1 SGHAT and CDR2 FQNNGV. CDR3 sequence (DNA): TGTGCCAGCAACTTAGATTTTCTGGAGACTCAGTACCTC. Protein sequence: CASNLDFLETQYL.

Comment on this clonotype: One end of the junction does not line up with germline, which may come from a read error. The V call is TRBV11-2, the J call TRBJ2-1; D uncertain. The CDR3 totals 13 residues. Germline lookup yields CDR1 SGHAT and CDR2 FQNNGV. The CDR3 sequence is CASSLNDAQEQFF. CDR3 nucleotide sequence: TGTGCAAGCAGCTTAAATGATGCCCAGGAGCAGTTCTTC.

This clonotype was seen at least ten times. V and J are TRBV5-8 and TRBJ2-5, with TRBD2 matching 10 bases. The length of the CDR3 is 16 residues. Germline CDR1 is SGHTS and CDR2 is YDEGEE. The trim removed 0 bases at V and 4 bases at J, leaving 6 bases unmatched. CDR3 in amino acids: CASSLGGTSVGETQYF. CDR3 bases: TGTGCCAGCAGCTTGGGGGGGACTAGCGTTGGAGAGACCCAGTACTTC.

Notes on this clonotype: An end of the junction does not agree with germline; a read error may underlie this. The V gene is TRBV7-8, the J gene TRBJ2-7; 7 positions match TRBD1. CDR3 length: 14 residues. Germline V gene data show CDR1 as SGHVS and CDR2 as FQNEAQ. The CDR3 DNA follows: TGTGTCAGCCCAACTTTGACAGGGTACTACGAGCAGTATTTC. This codes for CVSPTLTGYYEQYF.

This chain joins TRBV27 and TRBJ2-7; 14 nucleotides line up with TRBD2. The CDR3 loop spans 15 amino acids. Germline lookup yields CDR1 MNHEY and CDR2 SMNVEV (reference sequence). V gave up 4 bases and J gave up 6 bases; unmatched junction bases: 5. The CDR3 sequence: CASSSGLAGASEQYF. The CDR3 DNA reads as TGTGCCAGCAGTTCGGGACTAGCGGGAGCTTCCGAGCAGTACTTC.

Comment on this clonotype: The germline gene is not matched at one end of the junction; a read error may be the cause. The chain links TRBV6-2 or TRBV6-3 to TRBJ2-1; 9 positions agree with TRBD2. Germline V lookup: CDR1 MNHEY, CDR2 SVGEGT. The CDR3 is 15 amino acids. As DNA, the CDR3 is TGTGCCAGGAGTTTTAGCGGGAGTGATTCGACTGAGCAGTTCTTC. Translated, it gives CARSFSGSDSTEQFF.

Turning to this clonotype: Germline and junction disagree at one end, which may indicate a read error. The chain is built from TRBV30 and TRBJ1-1; D uncertain. The germline CDR1 and CDR2 sequences are GTSNPN and SVGIG (reference sequence). The CDR3 loop spans 12 amino acids. In DNA form, the CDR3 reads TGTGCCGGGAGTCTGGCGGAGACTGAAGCTTTCTTT. This translates into CAGSLAETEAFF.

The chain is built from TRBV11-1 and TRBJ2-1, with 8 bases that match TRBD2. Germline V gene data show CDR1 as SGHAT and CDR2 as FQDESV (reference sequence). CDR3 length: 17 residues. V lost 6 bases, J lost 8 bases, and 18 bases stayed unmatched. The CDR3 DNA sequence: TGTGCCAGCAGTCTGGGACTAGTGGGAGAAGTTGACCATGAGCAGTTCTTC. Its protein product is CASSLGLVGEVDHEQFF.

Only a few counts were recorded for this clonotype. The chain recombines TRBV28 with TRBJ2-7; D is perhaps TRBD1 (5 bases). Germline CDR1 MDHEN, CDR2 SYDVKM. Trimming stripped 6 bases from V and 0 bases from J, with 15 bases between. CDR3 length: 15 residues. The CDR3 sequence is CASSPRQLSSYEQYF. CDR3 coding DNA: TGTGCCAGCAGCCCTAGACAGCTTAGCTCCTACGAGCAGTACTTC.

As regards this clonotype: A read error is possible here, since a much larger clone lies one base away. This chain links TRBV6-4 with TRBJ2-2, with 7 nucleotides matching TRBD1. The CDR3 covers 16 residues. Per germline, CDR1 MRHNA and CDR2 SNTAGT. The CDR3 DNA is TGTGCCAGCAGTGGTCCCGGGACAGAGCACACCGGGGAGATGTTTTTT. Its translation: CASSGPGTEHTGEMFF.

On this clonotype: A much larger clone lies one base from this, so it may be a read error. The V and J genes are TRBV30 and TRBJ1-3, with 7 nucleotides matching TRBD1. The CDR3 loop spans 14 amino acids. Germline CDR1 GTSNPN, CDR2 SVGIG (reference sequence). The CDR3 sequence is CALSATGTGNTIYF. The CDR3 nucleotides are TGTGCCTTGAGTGCGACAGGGACTGGAAACACCATATATTTT.

A remark on this clonotype: This is likely a read error, given that the CDR3 carries no conserved phenylalanine or tryptophan at its end. The chain couples TRBV4-1 to TRBJ2-5, with D hard to call. Trimming pared 0 bases from V and 9 bases from J, leaving 14 bases between. Germline-derived CDR1 and CDR2 are MGHRA and YSYEKL. The CDR3 covers 14 residues. CDR3 sequence reads: CASSQDSSAGAQYY. CDR3 nucleotides: TGCGCCAGCAGCCAAGACTCTTCAGCTGGGGCCCAGTACTAC.

About this clonotype: Because the CDR3 is missing its conserved closing phenylalanine or tryptophan, this is likely a read error. It is unclear where the CDR3 begins or ends on the DNA, so no DNA is shown, and the CDR3 is as TCRdb lists it. The chain employs TRBV6-6 and TRBJ1-2. The CDR3 length equals 11 residues, ends included. From germline, CDR1 is MNHNY and CDR2 SVGAGI (reference sequence). The CDR3 protein is CASSYLSELTL.

This clonotype appeared once. The rearrangement joins TRBV4-2 to TRBJ2-1, with D hard to call. V was pared by 1 base and J by 16 bases, with 20 bases between. Germline CDR1 LGHNA, CDR2 YNFKEQ. The CDR3 is 14 residues long. The CDR3 DNA follows: TGTGCCAGCAGCCAAGGTATTGCGATGGGTGAGCTATTCTTC. Protein sequence: CASSQGIAMGELFF.

This chain connects TRBV7-8 to TRBJ2-1; D possibly corresponds to TRBD2 (5 bases). Trimming took off 6 bases at V and 10 bases at J, with 22 bases between the two ends. This CDR3 has 15 residues. The germline V gene has CDR1 SGHVS and CDR2 FQNEAQ. CDR3 sequence (DNA): TGTGCCAGCAGGCACAGCGGTTCCCCTCTCGGGGAGCAGTTCTTC. As protein: CASRHSGSPLGEQFF.

CDR3 in amino acids: CASSPRYANTGELFF. CDR3 bases: TGTGCCAGCAGCCCCCGGTACGCCAACACCGGGGAGCTGTTTTTT. The chain combines TRBV7-3 with TRBJ2-2, with D uncertain. The CDR3 runs to 15 residues. Germline V CDR1 and CDR2: SGHTA, FQGTGA. Trimming shortened V by 5 bases and J by 2 bases, and 12 bases separated the two germline ends.

This clonotype occurred once. Without the conserved terminal phenylalanine or tryptophan, this CDR3 likely stems from a read error. This chain links TRBV7-8 with TRBJ1-6; possible D gene TRBD1, 6 bases. The CDR3 length is 16 residues. Germline V CDR1 and CDR2: SGHVS, FQNEAQ. The chain's CDR3 is CANSLGRQENNSPLHC. Here the CDR3 DNA reads TGTGCCAACAGCTTAGGTCGACAGGAGAATAATTCACCCCTCCACTGT.

This chain connects TRBV10-2 to TRBJ1-1, with D perhaps matching TRBD1 (5 bases). The CDR3 contains 13 residues. Trimming removed 6 bases from V and 7 bases from J, with 15 bases in between. The germline gives CDR1 WSHSY, CDR2 SAAADI. In nucleotides, the CDR3 is TGCGCCAGCAGCGGACAAGGGGTAGATGAAGCTTTCTTT. Protein product: CASSGQGVDEAFF.

This clonotype was counted only a few times. Its ends do not fully match the called genes, so a read error is possible. The chain uses TRBV11-3 and TRBJ2-5; D may correspond to TRBD1 or TRBD2 (5 bases each). This CDR3 spans 14 amino acids. Germline CDR1 SGHNT, CDR2 YENEEA. CDR3 protein: CASSPGAEHGTQYF. CDR3 nucleotide sequence: TGTGCCAGTAGCCCCGGGGCAGAGCATGGTACCCAGTACTTT.

As regards this clonotype: The missing conserved phenylalanine or tryptophan at the end of this CDR3 makes a read error likely. J is TRBJ2-5 and V is TRBV11-2, with D unclear. Germline V gives CDR1 SGHAT, CDR2 FQNNGV. The CDR3 is 13 residues long. The CDR3 nucleotides are TGTGCCAGCGGCTTAGATTTTCTGGAGACCCAGTACCTT. Encoded protein: CASGLDFLETQYL.

This clonotype was counted many times. Germline is not matched at one junction end, which may reflect a read error. The chain carries TRBV5-4 and TRBJ1-1; D gene unclear. Germline CDR1 is SGHNT and CDR2 is YYREEE (reference sequence). This CDR3 has 14 residues. In DNA, the CDR3 is TGTGCCAGCAGCCTGGACGGGGAGAACGCTGAAGCTTTCTTT. Translation: CASSLDGENAEAFF.

The chain carries TRBV5-5 and TRBJ1-2; no clear D. V lost 10 bases to trimming and J lost 9 bases, with 22 bases between them. This CDR3 contains 13 residues. Germline V lookup: CDR1 SGHKS, CDR2 YYEKEE (reference sequence). CDR3 amino acids: CACNSSIGLSYTF. The DNA of the CDR3 is TGTGCCTGCAACTCTAGTATAGGGTTAAGCTACACCTTC.

This clonotype is a singleton in its sample. This chain connects TRBV11-2 to TRBJ1-2, with a possible D match to TRBD1 (6 bases). V lost 6 bases to trimming and J lost 6 bases, with 17 bases between them. The germline V gene has CDR1 SGHAT and CDR2 FQNNGV. The CDR3 runs 14 residues. Written as DNA, the CDR3 is TGTGCCAGCAGAAAGAGGGACATCACCCATGGCTACACCTTC. It specifies CASRKRDITHGYTF.

Turning to this clonotype: Because it lacks the conserved phenylalanine or tryptophan at the end, this CDR3 is likely a read error. This chain connects TRBV29-1 to TRBJ2-1, with D tentatively TRBD1 (5 bases). This CDR3 contains 10 residues. Germline CDR1 SQVTM, CDR2 ANQGSEA. CDR3 residues: CRGSDSEQFI. CDR3 bases: TGCCGCGGATCAGACAGTGAGCAGTTCATC.